One and the same sample provided the 6 T cell receptor beta chains below, sequenced in a study of blood T cell repertoires in COVID-19. The method was immunoSEQ multiplex PCR; TCRdb's version includes in-frame clones alone and lacks a portion of them. The table includes about 120,000 clones, under 80% detected once. The sequencing input was peripheral blood. All receptors derive from a man aged 65 to 79 with acute or convalescent COVID-19.

DNA for the CDR3: TGTGCCAGCAGCCACCGCATAGACAGGGTGTTTTACAATGAGCAGTTCTTC. Residues: CASSHRIDRVFYNEQFF. This chain joins TRBV3-1 (or the pseudogene TRBV3-2) and TRBJ2-1; 7 bases line up with TRBD1. The J segment lost 4 bases and the V segment lost 3 bases, leaving 12 bases of the junction unmatched. This CDR3 contains 17 residues. The V gene's germline CDR1 is LGHDT and CDR2 YNNKEL (reference sequence).

The chain joins TRBV6-2 or TRBV6-3 to TRBJ2-5; the match to TRBD2 covers 9 bases. Germline CDR1 MNHEY, CDR2 SVGEGT. The V gene end was trimmed by 5 bases and the J gene end by 5 bases; junction bases not matched to a gene: 18. The CDR3 spans 18 residues. The CDR3 region has the DNA TGTGCCAGCAGTCCGGGACTAGCCACCTCGGGACTAACGGAGACCCAGTACTTC. Protein product: CASSPGLATSGLTETQYF.

The chain carries TRBV6-5 and TRBJ1-1; D not certain. V shed 0 bases and J shed 5 bases, with 10 bases lying between them. The CDR3 totals 14 residues. Per germline, CDR1 MNHEY and CDR2 SVGAGI. The CDR3 here is CASSYSTSFTEAFF. For the CDR3, the DNA is TGTGCCAGCAGTTACTCGACTTCCTTTACTGAAGCTTTCTTT.

The V call is TRBV9, the J call TRBJ1-1; D gene unclear. The germline CDR1 and CDR2 sequences are SGDLS and YYNGEE. There are 13 residues in the CDR3. The V end lost 4 bases, the J end lost 5 bases, and 12 bases lay between the germline ends. CDR3 coding DNA: TGTGCCAGCAGCACGCACACGGAGACTGAAGCTTTCTTT. It translates to CASSTHTETEAFF.

This chain links TRBV4-1 with TRBJ1-2, with D perhaps TRBD1 (6 bases). This CDR3 spans 17 amino acids. Germline V gene sequence: CDR1 MGHRA, CDR2 YSYEKL. Trimming stripped 2 bases from V and 0 bases from J, with 16 bases between. CDR3 sequence reads: CASSQYTTGQTNYGYTF. CDR3 nucleotide sequence: TGCGCCAGCAGCCAATACACCACAGGACAGACTAACTATGGCTACACCTTC.

The gene calls are TRBV15 and TRBJ1-3, with D tentatively TRBD1 (5 bases). The CDR3 covers 15 residues. Germline V gives CDR1 LNHNV, CDR2 YYDKDF (reference sequence). The V and J ends lost 3 bases and 1 base respectively, with 10 bases between them. The CDR3 nucleotides read TGTGCCACCAGCAGGCCCAGGGTTTCTGGAAACACCATATATTTT. Translated: CATSRPRVSGNTIYF.